Listed below are T cell receptor beta chains from one sample, sequenced in a study of read filtering for tumor transcriptome and immune sequencing. MiXCR, run by TCRdb on the reads, gives a single entry per CDR3 protein. The sample contains about 40,000 distinct CDR3 sequences, roughly 15% of which appear only once. The specimen was a population of CD138-negative cells sorted from bone marrow. These receptor sequences come from a donor aged 40 or older with multiple myeloma. The CDR3 runs from the conserved cysteine through the conserved F or W. A D gene is named only where the DNA matches it firmly. A clone size is listed for some rows: how often the clone was seen (once, few, many), or a class if it is expanded.

V,J,D,size,DNA,CDR3
TRBV11-2,TRBJ2-6,.,many,TGTGCCATACGGAGGACTCGTAGCTCTGGGGCCAACGTCCTGACTTTC,CAIRRTRSSGANVLTF
TRBV28,TRBJ2-3,.,many,TGTGCCAGCAGCCGGACAGATACGCAGTATTTT,CASSRTDTQYF
TRBV7-6,TRBJ2-1,.,many,TGTGCCAGCAGCTCCCTAACCGGGGGGCGGGGACCTGACAATGAGCAGTTCTTC,CASSSLTGGRGPDNEQFF
TRBV9,TRBJ1-2,.,many,TGTGCCAGCAGCCCCGAGACACGGGGGTACTATGGCTACACCTTC,CASSPETRGYYGYTF
TRBV6-4,TRBJ1-5,TRBD1,many,TGTGCCAGCAGTGACCCCAGGGGGCACAATCAGCCCCAGCATTTT,CASSDPRGHNQPQHF
TRBV28,TRBJ1-1,.,many,TGTGCCAGCAGTCCCCCTTGGGGGAGGACTGAAGCTTTCTTT,CASSPPWGRTEAFF
TRBV28,TRBJ1-2,TRBD1,many,TGTGCCAGCAGTCCACCGGGACAGGGTCTCTATGGCTACACCTTC,CASSPPGQGLYGYTF
TRBV7-2,TRBJ1-4,.,many,TGTGCCAGCAGCGACCCACACCGAGATAATGAAAAACTGTTTTTT,CASSDPHRDNEKLFF
TRBV19,TRBJ2-5,TRBD1,many,TGTGCCAGTAGTGCCCCGGGACAGGGGCAAGAGACCCAGTACTTC,CASSAPGQGQETQYF
TRBV20-1,TRBJ1-6,TRBD1,many,TGCAGTGCTAGAAGGCAGGGGGCTGTCGATAATTCACCCCTCCACTTT,CSARRQGAVDNSPLHF
TRBV6-5,TRBJ2-6,.,many,TGTGCCAGCCAAAAGACTCCAGGTGACTCTGGGGCCAACGTCCTGACTTTC,CASQKTPGDSGANVLTF
TRBV19,TRBJ2-1,TRBD2,.,TGCGCCAGTAGTACCACTAGCGGGGGCCGCTCCTACATTGAGCAGTTCTTC,CASSTTSGGRSYIEQFF
TRBV7-9,TRBJ2-5,.,.,TGTGCCAGCAGCTTAGTAACAGGTCGGGAAGAGACCCAGTACTTC,CASSLVTGREETQYF
TRBV10-1,TRBJ2-7,TRBD1,many,TGCGCCAGCAGTGAGTGGACAGGGGGCGAGCAGTACTTC,CASSEWTGGEQYF
TRBV24-1,TRBJ2-1,.,.,TGTGCCACCAGCGACGGAAGAGCCTACTACAATGAGCAGTTCTTC,CATSDGRAYYNEQFF
TRBV20-1,TRBJ1-1,TRBD1,many,TGCAGTGCTAGAGATCAGGACAGGGGGCGCGGGGCCACTGAAGCTTTCTTT,CSARDQDRGRGATEAFF
TRBV28,TRBJ2-7,TRBD2,many,TGTGCCAGCAGTTTAGTCGGCCTTGGACTAGCGGGGGCCTACGAGCAGTACTTC,CASSLVGLGLAGAYEQYF
TRBV12-3/TRBV12-4,TRBJ1-1,.,many,TGTGCCAGCACCCCAACGGCGGGGAGGACTGAAGCTTTCTTT,CASTPTAGRTEAFF
TRBV20-1,TRBJ2-7,TRBD2,.,TGCAGTGCTAGAAATACTCGCGGGAGCTACAAGCAGTACTTC,CSARNTRGSYKQYF
TRBV7-3,TRBJ2-3,.,many,TGTGCCAGCAGCTTAAAAGGGGGGCCAGATACGCAGTATTTT,CASSLKGGPDTQYF
TRBV20-1,TRBJ2-7,.,.,TGCAGTGCTAGAATGGGGGAGCAGTACTTC,CSARMGEQYF
TRBV6-1,TRBJ2-2,.,many,TGTGCCAGCAGCCCCAGGTCGAGGAACACCGGGGAGCTGTTTTTT,CASSPRSRNTGELFF
TRBV20-1,TRBJ2-7,.,.,TGCAGTGCTAGTACTAGTTATGTCGAGCAGTACTTC,CSASTSYVEQYF
TRBV29-1,TRBJ2-7,.,medium-sized,TGCAGCGTTTCTGTCAGGGTGGACGAGCAGTACTTC,CSVSVRVDEQYF
TRBV29-1,TRBJ2-2,TRBD1,many,TGCAGCGTTGAACGGACAGGGTCCGGGGAGCTGTTTTTT,CSVERTGSGELFF
TRBV9,TRBJ2-2,.,many,TGTGCCAGCAGCGTAGCCCCCTACACCGGGGAGCTGTTTTTT,CASSVAPYTGELFF
TRBV28,TRBJ2-2,TRBD2,many,TGTGCCAGCAGTTCCGGACTAGCGGGAGGAACCGGGGAGCTGTTTTTT,CASSSGLAGGTGELFF
TRBV11-3,TRBJ2-3,TRBD1,few,TGTGCCAGCAGCCAGGGGGTAACGCAGTATTTT,CASSQGVTQYF
TRBV5-1,TRBJ2-7,.,many,TGCGCCAGCAGCCCTTCCGCAGGGTCCTACGAGCAGTACTTC,CASSPSAGSYEQYF
TRBV7-2,TRBJ2-4,TRBD2,many,TGTGCCAGCAGCTTAACGGCGGGAGGCATTAGCCTTTCAAACATTCAGTACTTC,CASSLTAGGISLSNIQYF